The 17 T cell receptor beta chains below all came from one sample that was sequenced in a study of blood T cell repertoires in COVID-19 (dated by TCRdb to 2018 to 2021). The library was built by means of the immunoSEQ multiplex PCR assay. Imported from immuneACCESS, the table was reduced by TCRdb to in-frame sequences with V and J called. These copies leave out some clones; in studies compared against another copy, an unresolved V gene accounts for under half, and the cause of the remainder is not known. Present in this sample are 130,000 or so clones, about four fifths of which were seen just once. The ten largest clonotypes hold 1.6% of the sample. Sequencing used peripheral blood. The receptors come from a human donor in a cohort sampled during active COVID-19.

This clone has only a few counts. The CDR3 nucleotides are TGTGCCAGCACCGGGCCTACAGGGGCCGAGACCCAGTACTTC. Translation gives CASTGPTGAETQYF. V is TRBV7-2 and J is TRBJ2-5; 7 nucleotides align to TRBD1. Germline trimming cut 7 bases from V and 5 bases from J; bases unmatched to any gene: 10. CDR1 SGHTA and CDR2 FQGNSA come from the germline V gene. CDR3 size: 14 residues.

V usage is TRBV7-2 and J usage is TRBJ2-5, with D possibly TRBD2 on 5 matching bases. The CDR3 totals 15 residues. Germline-derived CDR1 and CDR2 are SGHTA and FQGNSA. V shed 1 base and J shed 7 bases, with 16 bases lying between them. For the CDR3, the DNA is TGTGCCAGCAGCTTAGGGGTTGGGGTTGAGGGGACCCAGTACTTC. Protein: CASSLGVGVEGTQYF. Filled out from reference TRBV7-2 and TRBJ2-5, the complete variable domain reads GAGVSQSPSNKVTEKGKDVELRCDPISGHTALYWYRQSLGQGLEFLIYFQGNSAPDKSGLPSDRFSAERTGGSVSTLTIQRTQQEDSAVYLCASSLGVGVEGTQYFGPGTRLLVL.

The chain has TRBV7-2 and TRBJ1-1; possible D gene TRBD1, 6 bases. CDR1 and CDR2 (germline): SGHTA, FQGNSA. The CDR3 is 14 amino acids. The germline V and J ends were trimmed by 0 bases and 6 bases, with 11 bases remaining between them. The CDR3 region is CASSLAAGGPEAFF. CDR3 nucleotides: TGTGCCAGCAGCTTAGCCGCCGGGGGGCCTGAAGCTTTCTTT. Supplemented by reference TRBV7-2 and TRBJ1-1, the full variable domain reads GAGVSQSPSNKVTEKGKDVELRCDPISGHTALYWYRQSLGQGLEFLIYFQGNSAPDKSGLPSDRFSAERTGGSVSTLTIQRTQQEDSAVYLCASSLAAGGPEAFFGQGTRLTVV.

This chain links TRBV19 with TRBJ1-1; 9 bases line up with TRBD1. The germline V gene has CDR1 LNHDA and CDR2 SQIVND (reference sequence). The CDR3 is 13 residues long. The junction had 4 bases not matched to a gene; V was cut back by 8 bases and J by 3 bases. DNA for the CDR3: TGTGCCAGTGCTACAGGGGGCTACACTGAAGCTTTCTTT. Its translation: CASATGGYTEAFF.

The chain combines TRBV19 with TRBJ1-2; 7 bases match TRBD1. Looked up from germline, CDR1 is LNHDA and CDR2 is SQIVND (reference sequence). V gave up 5 bases and J gave up 4 bases; unmatched junction bases: 10. This CDR3 contains 15 residues. In DNA, the CDR3 is TGTGCCAGTAGTCCAAGAAATGACAGGGTCTATGGCTACACCTTC. It encodes CASSPRNDRVYGYTF.

The J gene is TRBJ2-1, the V gene TRBV11-2; D might be TRBD1 (6 bases). The CDR3 sequence is 15 residues long. Germline V gene data show CDR1 as SGHAT and CDR2 as FQNNGV. The V end lost 4 bases, the J end lost 8 bases, and 18 bases lay between the germline ends. In DNA, the CDR3 is TGTGCCAGCAGCTCCAGGGGCGTAGGGCGTGATGAGCAGTTCTTC. Protein: CASSSRGVGRDEQFF.

The chain recombines TRBV10-3 with TRBJ1-6; D is uncertain. Germline assignment: CDR1 ENHRY and CDR2 SYGVKD. The V end was cut by 4 bases, the J end by 10 bases, with 14 bases between. The CDR3 is 14 amino acids. CDR3 coding DNA: TGTGCCATCAGTGCCGAGGGAAGAAGCTCACCCCTCCACTTT. It encodes CAISAEGRSSPLHF.

The rearrangement uses TRBV4-3 and TRBJ1-3, with unresolved D. The CDR3 consists of 16 residues. Per germline, CDR1 LGHNA and CDR2 YSLEER. Trimming took 0 bases from V and 0 from J, leaving 9 bases between them. The CDR3 sequence is CASSQDPGLSGNTIYF. The CDR3 DNA reads as TGCGCCAGCAGCCAAGATCCAGGACTCTCTGGAAACACCATATATTTT.

This chain uses TRBV18 with TRBJ2-7; D is undetermined. The V end lost 4 bases, the J end lost 0 bases, and 4 bases lay between the germline ends. CDR1 and CDR2 from the germline V gene are KGHSH and LQKENI. The CDR3 extends over 12 amino acids. The CDR3 region is CASSLSSYEQYF. In DNA form, the CDR3 reads TGTGCCAGCTCACTGAGCTCCTACGAGCAGTACTTC.

The chain recombines TRBV6-2 or TRBV6-3 with TRBJ1-5, with 7 bases lining up with TRBD1. This CDR3 spans 15 amino acids. Germline lookup yields CDR1 MNHEY and CDR2 SVGEGT. V lost 1 base, J lost 4 bases, and 4 bases stayed unmatched. The CDR3 DNA sequence: TGTGCCAGCAGTTACTTAGGACAGGTTAATCAGCCCCAGCATTTT. Its translation is CASSYLGQVNQPQHF.

The rearrangement links TRBV30 to TRBJ1-1; maybe TRBD1 (6 bases). V lost 4 bases and J lost 4, with 13 bases in between. CDR1 is GTSNPN, CDR2 SVGIG, per germline (reference sequence). The CDR3 totals 13 residues. As DNA, the CDR3 is TGTGCCTGGAATGAGGGGGTGGGCACTGAAGCTTTCTTT. Translation gives CAWNEGVGTEAFF.

The rearrangement joins TRBV4-1 to TRBJ2-7, with 8 bases identical to TRBD2. The V gene end was trimmed by 0 bases and the J gene end by 1 base; junction bases not matched to a gene: 2. The CDR3 runs to 15 residues. The germline CDR1 and CDR2 sequences are MGHRA and YSYEKL. The chain's CDR3 is CASSQESGRSYEQYF. CDR3 nucleotide sequence: TGCGCCAGCAGCCAAGAAAGCGGGAGATCCTACGAGCAGTACTTC.

This clone was seen more than once but under ten times. Here the CDR3 DNA reads TGTGCCAGCAGCCCCTACAGGGGAGTTTTAGACGAGCAGTACTTC. Its translation: CASSPYRGVLDEQYF. V usage is TRBV6-5 and J usage is TRBJ2-7, with 7 bases aligning to TRBD1. V gave up 6 bases and J gave up 5 bases; unmatched junction bases: 13. The germline CDR1 and CDR2 sequences are MNHEY and SVGAGI. This CDR3 comprises 15 residues.

The CDR3 region is CASRKTDNYGYTF. The CDR3 bases are TGTGCCAGCAGGAAGACAGATAACTATGGCTACACCTTC. The chain is built from TRBV6-5 and TRBJ1-2; the D gene is possibly TRBD1 (5 bases). The germline CDR1 and CDR2 sequences are MNHEY and SVGAGI. CDR3 size: 13 residues. The V gene lost 6 bases and the J gene lost 1 base, with 9 bases spanning the gap.

The genes are TRBV5-5 and TRBJ2-6; D gene unclear. The V end was cut by 4 bases, the J end by 4 bases, with 12 bases between. The CDR3 length is 15 residues. Germline V gene lookup returns CDR1 SGHKS and CDR2 YYEKEE (reference sequence). The CDR3 is CASSVPRSGANVLTF. DNA for the CDR3: TGTGCCAGCAGCGTGCCCAGGTCAGGGGCCAACGTCCTGACTTTC.

The chain is built from TRBV4-2 and TRBJ2-3, with TRBD2 as a possible D gene (5 bases). This CDR3 has 18 residues. V was clipped by 0 bases and J by 0 bases, with 16 bases between them. Germline V gene data show CDR1 as LGHNA and CDR2 as YNFKEQ. The CDR3 DNA sequence: TGTGCCAGCAGCCAAGATCCTCTGGCGGGTTCTAGCACAGATACGCAGTATTTT. It is translated as CASSQDPLAGSSTDTQYF.

This rearrangement joins TRBV18 to TRBJ1-1; 10 bases map to TRBD1. Germline V gene lookup returns CDR1 KGHSH and CDR2 LQKENI. Unmatched junction bases numbered 6, after V lost 3 bases and J lost 5 bases. CDR3 size: 15 residues. The CDR3 DNA reads as TGTGCCAGCTCACCTTCCGGGACAGGGGATACTGAAGCTTTCTTT. Translated: CASSPSGTGDTEAFF.